This TCR beta chain was documented in a study of immune evolution from preneoplasia to lung adenocarcinoma. Germline values: CDR1 SGHAT, CDR2 FQNNGV. The CDR3 is 15 amino acids. V was clipped by 2 bases and J by 3 bases; unmatched bases: 3. Overall study results and limits: Top clone frequencies peaked in normal lung, apparently declining through invasive adenocarcinoma.

Comment on this clone: The antigen is undetermined.

Only in-frame clones appear in the TCRdb table, and some are missing; sequencing was by immunoSEQ multiplex PCR. The profile covers about 6,300 clones, with more than 75% appearing a single time and approximately 7% taken by the ten largest. This TCR came from a donor older than 65 with lung adenocarcinoma. What was sequenced was FFPE lung adenocarcinoma in situ tissue. The rearrangement joins TRBV11-2 to TRBJ2-3; 9 bases match TRBD2. The CDR3 DNA reads as TGTGCCAGCAGCTTATATGCGGGGGGGACAGATACGCAGTATTTT. Its protein is CASSLYAGGTDTQYF.